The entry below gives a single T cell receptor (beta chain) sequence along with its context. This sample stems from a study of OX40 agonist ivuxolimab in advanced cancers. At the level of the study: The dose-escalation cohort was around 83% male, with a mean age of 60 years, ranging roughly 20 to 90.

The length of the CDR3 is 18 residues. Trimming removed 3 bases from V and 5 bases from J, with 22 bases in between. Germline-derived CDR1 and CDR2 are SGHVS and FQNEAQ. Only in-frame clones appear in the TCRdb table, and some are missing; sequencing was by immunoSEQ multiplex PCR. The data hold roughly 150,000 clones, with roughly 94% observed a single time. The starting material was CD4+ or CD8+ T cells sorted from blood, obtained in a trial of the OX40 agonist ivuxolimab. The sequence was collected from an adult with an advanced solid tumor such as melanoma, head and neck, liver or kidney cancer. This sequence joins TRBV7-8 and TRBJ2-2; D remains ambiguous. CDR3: CASSLETQPSTGTGELFF. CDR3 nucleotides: TGTGCCAGCAGCTTGGAAACACAACCCTCGACCGGTACCGGGGAGCTGTTTTTT. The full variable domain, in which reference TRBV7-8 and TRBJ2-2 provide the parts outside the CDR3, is GAGVSQSPRYKVAKRGQDVALRCDPISGHVSLFWYQQALGQGPEFLTYFQNEAQLDKSGLPSDRFFAERPEGSVSTLKIQRTQQEDSAVYLCASSLETQPSTGTGELFFGEGSRLTVL.